A selection of T cell receptor beta chains follows, all from one sample in a study of shared clonotypes between healthy human individuals. Profiled with immunoSEQ multiplex PCR; TCRdb holds only in-frame clones, not every one. Here the sample spans about 1.4 million clones, roughly 96% being singletons. Specimen: naive CD4+ T cells sorted from blood. The receptors stem from a man younger than 40 in good health. CDR3s leave out the opening cysteine and the closing phenylalanine or tryptophan.

ASSYSSGRPYEQY TRBJ2-7 TRBV6-5
ASSIARGSYEQY TRBJ2-7 TRBV19
ASSVSGKSSYNEQF TRBJ2-1 TRBV7-2
ATSEGQTATYEQY TRBJ2-7 TRBV15
ASSASGGAYEQY TRBJ2-7 TRBV7-3
ASSEVKLRTGEKLF TRBJ1-4 TRBV6-1
ASSVALNTEAF TRBJ1-1 TRBV9
ASSYSRQGNGYT TRBJ1-2 TRBV6-6
ASSLRQGLPGANVLT TRBJ2-6 TRBV9
ASSLGFGLMMNTEAF TRBJ1-1 TRBV5-1